Sequencing of this T cell receptor beta chain was carried out in a study of cytomegalovirus exposure and HLA in healthy donors. Study results and caveats: Most sequenced TCRs were rare (though some public TCRs occurred in many donors).

Regarding this clone: What it binds is unknown.

PCR primers comprised 60 Vbeta and 13 Jbeta primers. Profiling relied on immunoSEQ multiplex PCR, and the TCRdb table lists in-frame clones only, not all of them. The sample includes 96,000 or so clones. The CDR3 is 14 amino acids. Germline V lookup: CDR1 KGHSH, CDR2 LQKENI. V was pared by 3 bases and J by 2 bases, with 4 bases of the junction left unmatched. All donors participated as healthy donors of bone marrow. The sample was PBMCs. This TCR was recovered from a girl aged 5-17 years in good health and CMV-seropositive. This rearrangement joins TRBV18 to TRBJ2-7; 7 positions agree with TRBD1. The CDR3: CASSPRQGAYEQYV. DNA of the CDR3: TGTGCCAGCTCACCCCGACAGGGCGCCTACGAGCAGTACGTC.